The sequence of this T cell receptor beta chain was determined in a study of T cell responses to AZD1222 COVID-19 vaccine. The study's findings and limits: Of the AZD1222 recipients, only 5 or 6 were seropositive at baseline. Every sample of the repertoires postdated the peak T cell response. Donors were largely white British and mainly female; clonal diversity was possibly underestimated.

Whether given at about 4 or about 12 weeks, second doses were pooled. On this clone itself: The antigen is undetermined.

Germline V gene data show CDR1 as MGHRA and CDR2 as YSYEKL. Trimming left V 3 bases short and J 5 bases short, with 11 bases between. CDR3 length: 14 amino acids. Sequencing was performed with immunoSEQ multiplex PCR; in TCRdb, only in-frame clones are kept and a portion is missing. The data hold roughly 110,000 clones, with just over 90% observed a single time. This clonotype was obtained from an adult who received the AZD1222 COVID-19 vaccine. The sequences come from peripheral blood, collected 28 days after the second AZD1222 dose. This sequence joins TRBV4-1 and TRBJ2-4; TRBD2 is a possible D gene (6 bases). The CDR3 is CASSHPWGENIQYF. For the CDR3, the DNA is TGCGCCAGCAGCCATCCCTGGGGGGAAAACATTCAGTACTTC.